Each of the 21 T cell receptor beta chains below was sequenced from the same sample in a study of T-cell reconstitution after alpha-beta-depleted transplantation in children. Using unique molecular identifiers, the investigators prepared the TCRbeta library. TCRdb re-analysed the PCR reads in MiXCR, keeping a single row per CDR3 protein. The sample includes hundreds of thousands of distinct CDR3 sequences, about an eighth of them seen just once. Sequencing used PBMCs, obtained before TCRalphabeta/CD19-depleted stem cell transplant. These receptors were collected from a girl aged 2 to 10 with congenital amegakaryocytic thrombocytopenia, due to receive a stem cell transplant.

V gene TRBV7-6 combines with J gene TRBJ2-7, with TRBD2 matching 10 bases. Germline V CDR1 and CDR2: SGHVS, FNYEAQ. V shed 3 bases, J shed 5 bases, and the junction held 7 bases outside the gene matches. This CDR3 contains 15 residues. CDR3 DNA: TGTGCCAGCAGCTTCCTAGCGGGAGAGGGGAACGAGCAGTACTTC. Protein: CASSFLAGEGNEQYF.

This clonotype was observed a handful of times. V gene TRBV19 combines with J gene TRBJ2-1; possibly TRBD2 for D (5 bases). Germline V gene data show CDR1 as LNHDA and CDR2 as SQIVND (reference sequence). V was clipped by 3 bases and J by 8 bases, with 11 bases between them. The CDR3 sequence is 13 residues long. CDR3 coding DNA: TGTGCCAGTAGTATTAGCCCGCGGGATGAGCAGTTCTTC. It specifies CASSISPRDEQFF.

This clonotype was found once. The J gene is TRBJ2-1, the V gene TRBV18, with 11 bases aligning to TRBD2. Germline V gene lookup returns CDR1 KGHSH and CDR2 LQKENI. CDR3 size: 17 residues. V was pared by 1 base and J by 4 bases, with 6 bases of the junction left unmatched. CDR3 residues: CASSPRPGLAEYNEQFF. CDR3 bases: TGTGCCAGCTCACCACGACCGGGACTAGCGGAGTACAATGAGCAGTTCTTC.

This clonotype was counted ten times or more. V and J are TRBV20-1 and TRBJ2-3; D might be TRBD2 (5 bases). Germline V gene lookup returns CDR1 DFQATT and CDR2 SNEGSKA (reference sequence). The length of the CDR3 is 13 residues. CDR3 sequence (DNA): TGCAGCTCTCTAGCAGAAATCACAGATACGCAGTATTTT. Translating gives CSSLAEITDTQYF.

The genes are TRBV5-1 and TRBJ2-1, with 7 bases aligning to TRBD2. V shed 4 bases, J shed 4 bases, and the junction held 11 bases outside the gene matches. This CDR3 comprises 16 residues. The V gene's germline CDR1 is SGHRS and CDR2 YFSETQ. The CDR3 coding sequence is TGCGCCAGCAGCCCCCGTGCGGGGGAAAGTTACAATGAGCAGTTCTTC. This sequence encodes CASSPRAGESYNEQFF.

The chain combines TRBV27 with TRBJ2-2; tentatively, D is TRBD2 (6 bases). V was cut by 4 bases and J by 3 bases, with 9 bases left in between. CDR1 MNHEY and CDR2 SMNVEV come from the germline V gene (reference sequence). This CDR3 is 14 amino acids long. CDR3 in DNA: TGTGCCAGCAGTTCGGGGGTTTACACCGGGGAGCTGTTTTTT. Its protein is CASSSGVYTGELFF.

This clonotype was observed at least ten times. The CDR3 spells CSARRSEGYGYTF. Here the CDR3 DNA reads TGCAGTGCTAGACGGTCGGAGGGCTATGGCTACACCTTC. The rearrangement links TRBV20-1 to TRBJ1-2; D not certain. This CDR3 is 13 amino acids long. V was cut by 2 bases and J by 4 bases, with 11 bases left in between. From germline, CDR1 is DFQATT and CDR2 SNEGSKA (reference sequence).

This clonotype was observed at least ten times. This chain connects TRBV12-3 or TRBV12-4 to TRBJ2-7; D uncertain. V lost 2 bases to trimming and J lost 7 bases, with 6 bases between them. The CDR3 length is 11 residues. Here the CDR3 DNA reads TGTGCCAGCAGTTTATACGAAGAGCAGTACTTC. Translating gives CASSLYEEQYF.

At least ten counts were recorded for this clonotype. The chain links TRBV7-9 to TRBJ1-4, with 8 bases matching TRBD1. The length of the CDR3 is 14 residues. V trimming: 4 bases; J trimming: 8 bases; junction bases outside the gene matches: 6. Germline values: CDR1 SEHNR, CDR2 FQNEAQ (reference sequence). CDR3 sequence: CASSSAGGGEKLFF. The CDR3 nucleotides read TGTGCCAGCAGCTCCGCAGGGGGCGGGGAAAAACTGTTTTTT.

This clonotype was recorded at least ten times. The rearrangement uses TRBV20-1 and TRBJ2-7; tentative D call: TRBD1 (5 bases). This CDR3 spans 14 amino acids. Germline V gene sequence: CDR1 DFQATT, CDR2 SNEGSKA (reference sequence). Trimming removed 3 bases at V and 3 bases at J, with 15 bases between. CDR3 sequence reads: CSARDPRANYEQYF. The CDR3 DNA sequence: TGCAGTGCTAGGGATCCCAGGGCAAACTACGAGCAGTACTTC.

This clonotype was found a few times. Here the CDR3 reads CSARAPAGAETQYF. Here the CDR3 DNA reads TGCAGTGCTAGAGCCCCAGCGGGAGCAGAGACCCAGTACTTC. The rearrangement joins TRBV20-1 to TRBJ2-5; 8 nucleotides match TRBD2. This CDR3 is built from 14 residues. The trim removed 1 base at V and 4 bases at J, leaving 5 bases unmatched. The germline V gene has CDR1 DFQATT and CDR2 SNEGSKA (reference sequence).

This clonotype was counted between two and nine times. This rearrangement joins TRBV12-3 or TRBV12-4 to TRBJ2-2; TRBD2 might be the D (6 bases). The CDR3 sequence is 15 residues long. V was shortened by 5 bases and J by 3 bases, with 13 bases between the two germline ends. CDR3 DNA sequence: TGTGCCAGCAGTGGACTATGGGGTCACACCGGGGAGCTGTTTTTT. Protein product: CASSGLWGHTGELFF.

This clonotype was seen repeatedly, ten times or more. The gene calls are TRBV27 and TRBJ2-1, with 8 bases aligning to TRBD1. The V and J ends lost 6 bases and 1 base, in that order; junction bases with no gene match: 8. Germline V gene data show CDR1 as MNHEY and CDR2 as SMNVEV (reference sequence). The CDR3 is 16 residues long. The CDR3 here is CASSWTGFGSYNEQFF. The CDR3 DNA is TGTGCCAGCAGCTGGACAGGGTTTGGTTCCTACAATGAGCAGTTCTTC.

This clonotype was detected only a few times. The genes are TRBV12-3 or TRBV12-4 and TRBJ2-2; possibly TRBD1 for D (6 bases). The CDR3 has 14 residues. Trimming left V 5 bases short and J 4 bases short, with 11 bases between. For the CDR3, the DNA is TGTGCCAGCAGTCAAGGACAGTCCACCGGGGAGCTGTTTTTT. Its translation is CASSQGQSTGELFF.

This clonotype was found a few times. The rearrangement joins TRBV29-1 to TRBJ1-1; D not certain. Germline CDR1 and CDR2: SQVTM and ANQGSEA. The CDR3 runs 12 residues. With 4 bases removed from V and 5 bases from J, the gap between germline ends came to 11 bases. The CDR3 loop is CSVAERPTEAFF. In DNA, the CDR3 is TGCAGCGTTGCGGAGAGGCCGACTGAAGCTTTCTTT.

This clonotype was seen many times. This chain links TRBV12-3 or TRBV12-4 with TRBJ1-5; no firm D call. CDR3 size: 14 residues. Trimming took off 2 bases at V and 1 base at J, with 6 bases between the two ends. The CDR3 DNA reads TGTGCCAGCAGTTTAAGCCACAGCAATCAGCCCCAGCATTTT. The encoded protein is CASSLSHSNQPQHF.

The chain employs TRBV12-3 or TRBV12-4 and TRBJ2-1; no definite D call. With 3 bases removed from V and 5 bases from J, the gap between germline ends came to 11 bases. This CDR3 spans 14 amino acids. As DNA, the CDR3 is TGTGCCAGCAGTTTTTGGTCCCTCAACAATGAGCAGTTCTTC. Its translation is CASSFWSLNNEQFF.

This clonotype has a handful of counts. The gene calls are TRBV20-1 and TRBJ2-1; 9 nucleotides align to TRBD2. CDR1 is DFQATT, CDR2 SNEGSKA, per germline (reference sequence). V lost 1 base and J lost 4; bases outside the gene matches: 8. The CDR3 covers 16 residues. The CDR3 region has the DNA TGCAGTGCTAGAGTTCCGGCTAGCGGGGTATACAATGAGCAGTTCTTC. Translating it yields CSARVPASGVYNEQFF.

The chain has TRBV7-3 and TRBJ1-1, with D possibly being TRBD1 (5 bases). The CDR3 is 13 residues long. Trimming stripped 0 bases from V and 11 bases from J, with 13 bases between. In germline, CDR1 is SGHTA, CDR2 FQGTGA. The CDR3 protein is CASSLTPLSGAFF. The CDR3 region has the DNA TGTGCCAGCAGCTTAACACCATTGTCAGGGGCTTTCTTT.

This clonotype was observed many times. The chain has TRBV7-3 and TRBJ2-3, with 9 bases fitting TRBD2. Germline V gene sequence: CDR1 SGHTA, CDR2 FQGTGA. With V trimmed by 1 base and J by 1 base, 6 bases remained unmatched. The CDR3 totals 17 residues. The CDR3 loop reads CASSLIGGLAGTDTQYF. CDR3 DNA sequence: TGTGCCAGCAGCTTAATCGGGGGACTAGCTGGCACAGATACGCAGTATTTT.

Ten or more counts support this clonotype. V usage is TRBV6-6 and J usage is TRBJ2-1; D is possibly TRBD2 (6 bases). This CDR3 region has 13 residues. Trimming stripped 6 bases from V and 8 bases from J, with 14 bases between. Germline V lookup: CDR1 MNHNY, CDR2 SVGAGI (reference sequence). The CDR3 DNA follows: TGTGCCAGCAGGTCGACTAGTTTCGATGAGCAGTTCTTC. This gives the protein CASRSTSFDEQFF.